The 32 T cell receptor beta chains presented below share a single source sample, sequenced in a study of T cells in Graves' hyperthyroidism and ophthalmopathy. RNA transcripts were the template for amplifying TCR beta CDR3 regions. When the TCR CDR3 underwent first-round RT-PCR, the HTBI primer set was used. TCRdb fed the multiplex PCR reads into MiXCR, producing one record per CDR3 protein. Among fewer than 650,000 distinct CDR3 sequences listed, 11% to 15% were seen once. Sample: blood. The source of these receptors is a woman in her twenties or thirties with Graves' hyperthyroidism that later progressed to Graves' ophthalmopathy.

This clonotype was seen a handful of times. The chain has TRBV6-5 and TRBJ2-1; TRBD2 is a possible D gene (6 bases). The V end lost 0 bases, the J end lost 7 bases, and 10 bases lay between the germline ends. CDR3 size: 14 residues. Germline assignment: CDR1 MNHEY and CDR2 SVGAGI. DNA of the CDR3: TGTGCCAGCAGTTACTCGAGTGCGGGGAATGAGCAGTTCTTC. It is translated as CASSYSSAGNEQFF.

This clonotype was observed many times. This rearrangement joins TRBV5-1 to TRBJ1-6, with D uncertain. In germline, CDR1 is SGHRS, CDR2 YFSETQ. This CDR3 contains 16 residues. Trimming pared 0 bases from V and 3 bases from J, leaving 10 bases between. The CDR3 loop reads CASSLVWRSYNSPLHF. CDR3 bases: TGCGCCAGCAGCTTGGTATGGCGGAGCTATAATTCACCCCTCCACTTT.

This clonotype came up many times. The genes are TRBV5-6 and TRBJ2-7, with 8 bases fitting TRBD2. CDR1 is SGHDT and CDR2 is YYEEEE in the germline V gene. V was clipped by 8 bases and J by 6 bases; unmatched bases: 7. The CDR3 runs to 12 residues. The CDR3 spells CASVRGEGEQYF. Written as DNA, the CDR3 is TGTGCCAGTGTGCGGGGGGAGGGCGAGCAGTACTTC.

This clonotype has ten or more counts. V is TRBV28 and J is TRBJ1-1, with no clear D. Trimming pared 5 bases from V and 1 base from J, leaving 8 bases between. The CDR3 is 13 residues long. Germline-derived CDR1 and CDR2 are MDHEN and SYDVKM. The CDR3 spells CASSPRPNTEAFF. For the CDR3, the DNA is TGTGCCAGCAGTCCTAGGCCGAACACTGAAGCTTTCTTT.

CDR3 loop: CASSLYPEGFYNSPLHF. CDR3 coding DNA: TGTGCCAGCAGTTTATATCCCGAGGGTTTTTATAATTCACCCCTCCACTTT. The gene calls are TRBV28 and TRBJ1-6; D is ambiguous. This CDR3 is built from 17 residues. The germline V gene encodes CDR1 MDHEN and CDR2 SYDVKM. With 1 base removed from V and 4 bases from J, the gap between germline ends came to 14 bases. Filled out from reference TRBV28 and TRBJ1-6, the complete variable domain reads DVKVTQSSRYLVKRTGEKVFLECVQDMDHENMFWYRQDPGLGLRLIYFSYDVKMKEKGDIPEGYSVSREKKERFSLILESASTNQTSMYLCASSLYPEGFYNSPLHFGNGTRLTVT.

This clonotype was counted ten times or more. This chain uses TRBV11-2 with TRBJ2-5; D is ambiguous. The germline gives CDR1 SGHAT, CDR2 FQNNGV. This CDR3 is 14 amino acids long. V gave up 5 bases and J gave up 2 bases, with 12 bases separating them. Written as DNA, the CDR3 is TGTGCCAGCAGCCAGACGGCGGCTCAAGAGACCCAGTACTTC. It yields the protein CASSQTAAQETQYF.

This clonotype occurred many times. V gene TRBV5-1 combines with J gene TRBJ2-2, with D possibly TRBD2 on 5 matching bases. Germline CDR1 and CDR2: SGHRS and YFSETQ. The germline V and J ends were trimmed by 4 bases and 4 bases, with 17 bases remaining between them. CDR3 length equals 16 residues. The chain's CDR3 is CASSPEGRAGTGELFF. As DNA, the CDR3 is TGCGCCAGCAGCCCCGAAGGAAGGGCGGGCACCGGGGAGCTGTTTTTT.

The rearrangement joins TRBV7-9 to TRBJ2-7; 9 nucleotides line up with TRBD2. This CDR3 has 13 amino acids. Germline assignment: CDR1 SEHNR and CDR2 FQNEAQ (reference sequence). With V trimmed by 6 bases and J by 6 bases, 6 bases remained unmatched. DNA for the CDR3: TGTGCCAGCAGACCAGGCGGGGGGGGCGAGCAGTACTTC. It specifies CASRPGGGGEQYF.

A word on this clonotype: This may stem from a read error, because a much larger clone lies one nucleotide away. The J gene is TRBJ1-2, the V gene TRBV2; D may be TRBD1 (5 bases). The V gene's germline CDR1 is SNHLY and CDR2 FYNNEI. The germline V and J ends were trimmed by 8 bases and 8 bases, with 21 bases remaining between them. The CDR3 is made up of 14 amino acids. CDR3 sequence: CASVQQVWSVGYTF. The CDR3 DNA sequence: TGTGCCAGCGTACAACAGGTCTGGTCGGTCGGCTACACCTTC.

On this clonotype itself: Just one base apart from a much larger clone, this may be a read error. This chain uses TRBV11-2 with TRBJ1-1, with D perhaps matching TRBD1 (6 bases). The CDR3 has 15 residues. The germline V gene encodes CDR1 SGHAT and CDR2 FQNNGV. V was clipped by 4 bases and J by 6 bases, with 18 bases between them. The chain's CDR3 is CASSSRLGGWSEAFF. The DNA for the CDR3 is TGTGCCAGCAGCTCTCGTTTAGGGGGGTGGTCTGAAGCTTTCTTT.

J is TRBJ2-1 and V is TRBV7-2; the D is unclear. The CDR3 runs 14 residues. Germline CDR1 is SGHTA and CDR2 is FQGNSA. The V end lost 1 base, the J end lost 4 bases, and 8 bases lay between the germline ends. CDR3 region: CASSLGFPYNEQFF. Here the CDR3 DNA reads TGTGCCAGCAGCTTAGGGTTCCCTTACAATGAGCAGTTCTTC.

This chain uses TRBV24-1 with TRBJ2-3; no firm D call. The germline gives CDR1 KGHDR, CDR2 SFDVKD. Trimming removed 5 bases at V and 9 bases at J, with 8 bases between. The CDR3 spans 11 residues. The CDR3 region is CATSVSQTQYF. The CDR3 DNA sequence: TGTGCCACCAGTGTATCACAGACGCAGTATTTT.

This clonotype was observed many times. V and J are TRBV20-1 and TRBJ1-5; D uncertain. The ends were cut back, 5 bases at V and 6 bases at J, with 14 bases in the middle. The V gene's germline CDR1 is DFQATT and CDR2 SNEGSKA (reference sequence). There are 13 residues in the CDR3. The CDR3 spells CSAPVFFGQPQHF. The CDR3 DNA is TGCAGTGCTCCTGTCTTCTTTGGTCAGCCCCAGCATTTT.

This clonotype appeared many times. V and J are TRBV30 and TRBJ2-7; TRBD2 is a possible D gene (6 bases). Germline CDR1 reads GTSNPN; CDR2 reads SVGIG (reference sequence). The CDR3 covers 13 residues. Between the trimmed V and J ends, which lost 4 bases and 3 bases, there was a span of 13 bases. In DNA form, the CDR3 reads TGTGCCTGGACCCAGACGGGAGACTACGAGCAGTACTTC. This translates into CAWTQTGDYEQYF.

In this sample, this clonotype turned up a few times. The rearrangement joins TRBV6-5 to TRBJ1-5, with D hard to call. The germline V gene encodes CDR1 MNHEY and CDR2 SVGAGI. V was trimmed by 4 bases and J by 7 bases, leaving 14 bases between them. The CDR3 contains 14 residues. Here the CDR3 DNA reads TGTGCCAGCAGTTTAAGACGGACGGGACAGCCCCAGCATTTT. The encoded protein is CASSLRRTGQPQHF.

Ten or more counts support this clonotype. This chain's CDR3 is CASSTTTVYEQYF. The CDR3 DNA is TGTGCCAGTAGTACCACTACCGTCTACGAGCAGTACTTC. The V call is TRBV19, the J call TRBJ2-7; no reliable D call. The CDR3 covers 13 residues. The germline V gene encodes CDR1 LNHDA and CDR2 SQIVND (reference sequence). Trimming left V 4 bases short and J 3 bases short, with 10 bases between.

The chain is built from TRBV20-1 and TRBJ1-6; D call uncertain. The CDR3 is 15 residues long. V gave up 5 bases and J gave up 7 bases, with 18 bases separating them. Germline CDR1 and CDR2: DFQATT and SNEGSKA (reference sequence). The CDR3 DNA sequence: TGCAGTGCTCCCCCGACTGGGCTTGGGAATTCACCCCTCCACTTT. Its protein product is CSAPPTGLGNSPLHF.

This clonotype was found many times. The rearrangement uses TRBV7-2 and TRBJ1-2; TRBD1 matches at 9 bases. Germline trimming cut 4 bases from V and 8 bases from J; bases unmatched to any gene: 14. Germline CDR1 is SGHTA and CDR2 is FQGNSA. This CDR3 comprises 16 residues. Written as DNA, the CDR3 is TGTGCCAGCAGCTCAGGTGGGACAGGGATCGTTCGCGGCTACACCTTC. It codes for CASSSGGTGIVRGYTF.

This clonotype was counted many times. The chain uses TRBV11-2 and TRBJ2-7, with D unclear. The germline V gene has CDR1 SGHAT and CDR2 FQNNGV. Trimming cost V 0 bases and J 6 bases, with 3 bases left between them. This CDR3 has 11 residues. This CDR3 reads CASSLDSEQYF. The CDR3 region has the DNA TGTGCCAGCAGCTTAGACTCCGAGCAGTACTTC.

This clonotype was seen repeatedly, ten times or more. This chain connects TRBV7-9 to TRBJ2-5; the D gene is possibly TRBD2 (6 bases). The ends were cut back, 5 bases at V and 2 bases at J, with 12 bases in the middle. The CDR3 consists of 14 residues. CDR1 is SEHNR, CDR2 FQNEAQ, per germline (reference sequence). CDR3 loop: CASSKPGTQETQYF. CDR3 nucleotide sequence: TGTGCCAGCAGCAAACCCGGGACTCAAGAGACCCAGTACTTC.

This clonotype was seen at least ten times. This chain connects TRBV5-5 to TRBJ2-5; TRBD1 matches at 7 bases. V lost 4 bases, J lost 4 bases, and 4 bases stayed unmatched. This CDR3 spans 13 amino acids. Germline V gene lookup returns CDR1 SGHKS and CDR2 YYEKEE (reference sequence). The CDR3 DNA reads TGTGCCAGCAGCCGTAACAGGGGAGAGACCCAGTACTTC. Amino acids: CASSRNRGETQYF.

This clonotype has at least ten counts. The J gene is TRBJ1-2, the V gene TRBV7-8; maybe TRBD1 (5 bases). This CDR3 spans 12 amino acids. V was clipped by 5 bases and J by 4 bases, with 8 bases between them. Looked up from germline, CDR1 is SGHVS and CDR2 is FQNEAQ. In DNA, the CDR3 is TGTGCCAGCAGCCCTGGGACCTATGGCTACACCTTC. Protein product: CASSPGTYGYTF.

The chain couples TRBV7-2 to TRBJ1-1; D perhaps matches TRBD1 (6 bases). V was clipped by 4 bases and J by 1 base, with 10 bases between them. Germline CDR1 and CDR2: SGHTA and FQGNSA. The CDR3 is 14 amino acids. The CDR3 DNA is TGTGCCAGCAGCTCGAAGGGGGGGAACACTGAAGCTTTCTTT. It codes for CASSSKGGNTEAFF.

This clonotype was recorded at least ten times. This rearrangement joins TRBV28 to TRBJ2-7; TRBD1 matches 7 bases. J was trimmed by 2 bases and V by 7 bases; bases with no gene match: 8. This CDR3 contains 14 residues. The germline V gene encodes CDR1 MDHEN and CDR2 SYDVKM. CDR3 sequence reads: CASMLPGQAYEQYF. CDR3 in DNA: TGTGCCAGCATGCTCCCAGGACAGGCCTACGAGCAGTACTTC.

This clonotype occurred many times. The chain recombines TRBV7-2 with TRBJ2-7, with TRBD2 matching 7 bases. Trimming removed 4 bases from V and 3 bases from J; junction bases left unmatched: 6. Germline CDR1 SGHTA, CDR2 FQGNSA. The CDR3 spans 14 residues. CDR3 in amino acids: CASSSSGIHYEQYF. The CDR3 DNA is TGTGCCAGCAGCTCCAGCGGGATTCACTACGAGCAGTACTTC.

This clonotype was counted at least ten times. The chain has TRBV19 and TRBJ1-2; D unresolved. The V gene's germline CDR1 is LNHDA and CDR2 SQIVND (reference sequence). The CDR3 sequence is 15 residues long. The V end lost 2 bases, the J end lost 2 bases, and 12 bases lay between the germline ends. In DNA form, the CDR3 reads TGTGCCAGTAGTATACCTCCCCCGGACAACTATGGCTACACCTTC. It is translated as CASSIPPPDNYGYTF.

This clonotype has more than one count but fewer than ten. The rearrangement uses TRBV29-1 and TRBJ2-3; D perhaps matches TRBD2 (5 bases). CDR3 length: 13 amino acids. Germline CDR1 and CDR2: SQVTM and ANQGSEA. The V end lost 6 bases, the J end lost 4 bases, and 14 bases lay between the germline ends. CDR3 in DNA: TGCAGCGTCGGAGGAGAGTTGCCAGATACGCAGTATTTT. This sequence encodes CSVGGELPDTQYF.

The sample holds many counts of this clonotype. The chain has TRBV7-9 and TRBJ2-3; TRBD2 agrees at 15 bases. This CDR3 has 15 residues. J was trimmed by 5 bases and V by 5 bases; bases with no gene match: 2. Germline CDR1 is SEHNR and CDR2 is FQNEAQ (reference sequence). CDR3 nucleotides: TGTGCCAGCAGCCGGGGACTAGCGGGAGGAGATACGCAGTATTTT. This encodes CASSRGLAGGDTQYF.

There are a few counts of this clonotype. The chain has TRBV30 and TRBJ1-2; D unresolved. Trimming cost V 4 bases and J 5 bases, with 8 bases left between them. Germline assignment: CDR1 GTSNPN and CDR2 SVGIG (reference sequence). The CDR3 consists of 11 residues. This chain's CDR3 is CAWNREYGYTF. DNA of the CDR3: TGTGCCTGGAATAGGGAATATGGCTACACCTTC.

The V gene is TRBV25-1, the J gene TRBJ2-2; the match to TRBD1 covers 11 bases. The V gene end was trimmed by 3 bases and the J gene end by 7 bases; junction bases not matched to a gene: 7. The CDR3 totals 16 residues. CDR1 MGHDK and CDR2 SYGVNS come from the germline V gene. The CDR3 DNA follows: TGTGCCAGCAGTGACCGAGGACAGGGGGCGTACGGGGAGCTGTTTTTT. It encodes CASSDRGQGAYGELFF.

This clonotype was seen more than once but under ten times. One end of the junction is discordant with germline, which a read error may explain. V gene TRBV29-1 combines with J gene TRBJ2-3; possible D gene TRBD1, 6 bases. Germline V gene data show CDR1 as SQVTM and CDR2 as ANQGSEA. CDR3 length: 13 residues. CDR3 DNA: TGCAGCGGCCGGGACACCATCACAGCTACGCAGTATTTT. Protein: CSGRDTITATQYF.

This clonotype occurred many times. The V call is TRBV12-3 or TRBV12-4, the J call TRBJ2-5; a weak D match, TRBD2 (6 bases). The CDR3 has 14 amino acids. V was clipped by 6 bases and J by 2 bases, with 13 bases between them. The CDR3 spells CASRKSSGQETQYF. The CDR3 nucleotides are TGTGCCAGCAGAAAGAGTAGCGGTCAAGAGACCCAGTACTTC.